These T cell receptor beta chains were read from a single sample in a study of yellow fever vaccine responses in identical twins. TCRdb re-called the RT-PCR reads with MiXCR, one entry per CDR3 protein. The top ten clones hold under 30% of a sample with around 1,500 distinct CDR3 sequences, under 85% of them seen once. The sample here was T cells from blood (PBMCs), unsorted or a sorted subset (not recorded which), taken before or after yellow fever vaccination (not recorded which). These receptors were taken from a female donor who received the yellow fever vaccine. The CDR3 runs from the conserved cysteine through the conserved F or W. Expanded clones are given a class, and other clones once, few, many or no size at all.

TRBJ2-7,TRBV2,-,CASSALDSEQYF
TRBJ2-7,TRBV29-1,-,CSVEESGNTYEQYF
TRBJ1-1,TRBV30,-,CAWTGNEAFF
TRBJ2-1,TRBV7-9,few,CASSLRDRAYNEQFF
TRBJ2-3,TRBV2,-,CANSLSSPDTQYF
TRBJ2-3,TRBV29-1,-,CSVERGVGTDTQYF
TRBJ2-1,TRBV6-5,-,CASSWVGGSSYNEQFF
TRBJ2-3,TRBV23-1,-,CASSQRTSGRNTDTQYF
TRBJ1-5,TRBV10-3,-,CAISEGQQYQPQHF
TRBJ2-1,TRBV29-1,-,CSVREGIYEQFF
TRBJ1-2,TRBV6-5,hyperexpanded,CASSYSTSGQYYGYTF
TRBJ1-2,TRBV11-1,few,CASSPEGTPQLYGYTF
TRBJ2-3,TRBV11-3,hyperexpanded,CASSLQGATQYF
TRBJ2-1,TRBV28,-,CASSLRRQGGNEQFF
TRBJ1-1,TRBV10-3,once,CAIRDRDLPAAFF
TRBJ2-1,TRBV5-1,-,CASSFPSGNYNEQFF
TRBJ2-3,TRBV11-1,-,CASSLGGQVAVTDTQYF
TRBJ1-5,TRBV6-5,-,CASSYHRDRGNQPQHF
TRBJ1-2,TRBV12-3/TRBV12-4,-,CASSFPHHPYGYTF
TRBJ2-2,TRBV29-1,-,CSAMRTVYTGELFF
TRBJ2-3,TRBV20-1,-,CSARLGRTDTQYF
TRBJ2-1,TRBV11-3,-,CASSQQGNEQFF
TRBJ2-2,TRBV10-3,-,CAISGTGRVNTGELFF
TRBJ2-7,TRBV4-1,-,CASSHMTGSSYEQYF
TRBJ1-2,TRBV4-1,once,CASSPVGGYGYTF
TRBJ2-5,TRBV12-3/TRBV12-4,-,CASMRTAQETQYF
TRBJ1-1,TRBV27,large,CASSLEQHTEAFF
TRBJ2-7,TRBV20-1,few,CSARWEGTYEQYF
TRBJ2-7,TRBV11-2,-,CASSQPHRSYEQYF
TRBJ1-6,TRBV4-3,once,CASSQVTGTGFSPLHF
TRBJ2-3,TRBV4-1,-,CASSQSLGQMNTDTQYF
TRBJ2-3,TRBV5-6,-,CASSSGTRTDTQYF
TRBJ1-1,TRBV11-1,-,CASSPGQMNTEAFF
TRBJ1-5,TRBV23-1,once,CASTRTHLDGQPQHF
TRBJ2-2,TRBV11-2,-,CASSAGPSPGELFF
TRBJ1-5,TRBV6-2/TRBV6-3,few,CASSGLYSNQPQHF
TRBJ1-2,TRBV7-2,-,CASSLSLQGGGYTF
TRBJ2-2,TRBV28,-,CASSLLRTGELFF
TRBJ2-1,TRBV4-3,-,CASSQVPPPADEQFF
TRBJ2-3,TRBV5-1,-,CASSPDRVDTQYF
TRBJ2-1,TRBV7-9,-,CASSSSSPLYNEQFF
TRBJ2-5,TRBV4-2,-,CASSQDPAGWRETQYF
TRBJ1-6,TRBV4-3,-,CASSHDRLNSYNSPLHF
TRBJ1-1,TRBV6-5,few,CASSYSSPSTEAFF
TRBJ2-2,TRBV27,-,CASRTGNTGELFF
TRBJ2-3,TRBV10-3,-,CAIHGGTDTQYF
TRBJ2-2,TRBV11-2,-,CASIPTSGTGELFF
TRBJ1-6,TRBV15,-,CATSARPGSSGSPLHF
TRBJ2-1,TRBV7-2,-,CASSLARGYEQFF
TRBJ2-3,TRBV7-3,-,CASSLTDGDTQYF
TRBJ2-2,TRBV20-1,few,CSARDLGFAGELFF
TRBJ2-3,TRBV10-1,-,CASSLSSGGRTTQYF
TRBJ1-1,TRBV7-9,-,CASSLVGEAFF
TRBJ2-3,TRBV12-3/TRBV12-4,-,CASATSPTTDTQYF